This T cell receptor beta chain is drawn from a study of blood T cells in healthy people across ages. Concerning this clonotype itself: What it binds is unknown.

Whole-study results and caveats: Total diversity from one million sequenced T cells was likely underestimated.

V was pared by 7 bases and J by 9 bases, with 9 bases of the junction left unmatched. CDR3 length: 13 amino acids. CDR1 is LGHNA, CDR2 YNFKEQ, per germline. Next came a second PCR, run for roughly 6 to 11 cycles, which used a sample-barcoded 5' primer along with a J-beta primer mix. TCRdb reanalysed the 5' RACE reads using MiXCR and keeps one entry per CDR3 protein. The repertoire includes about 1.4 million distinct CDR3 sequences, 59% of them detected once, and roughly 7% sits in the top ten. Input material: blood. This clonotype was sampled from a man aged 18 to 30 in good health. V and J are TRBV4-2 and TRBJ2-1; 7 bases align to TRBD2. DNA for the CDR3: TGTGCCAGCATAAGTTCGGGGGAGGGTGAGCAGTTCTTC. This translates into CASISSGEGEQFF.